The sequence of this T cell receptor beta chain was determined in a study of T-cell memory formation after mild COVID-19. Study as a whole: Largely donor-specific sequence clusters came from a couple of donors. Study results and caveats: A balance of CD4 and CD8 characterized clones contracting day 15 to 85, whereas later expanders leaned CD4+. Shrinking CD4+ clones were chiefly CM and EM; CD8+ ones were chiefly EMRA.

This clonotype turned up a few times. Antigen specificity is unknown. MiXCR was run by TCRdb on the 5' RACE reads, yielding one entry per CDR3 protein. This sample carries 530,000 or so distinct CDR3 sequences, approximately 15% of them seen once, and the ten largest clones take 8.1%. This sequence originates from an adult woman who had mild COVID-19 (a few samples of this study predate the infection). Cell type and time point are not known. Sequences were obtained from PBMCs or a T cell subset sorted from them (not recorded which).

The CDR3 is CASSYNRQGRNTIYF. The CDR3 DNA reads as TGTGCCAGCAGTTACAACCGACAGGGGCGGAACACCATATATTTT. This chain links TRBV6-5 with TRBJ1-3; the match to TRBD1 covers 8 bases. The J segment lost 7 bases and the V segment lost 2 bases, leaving 7 bases of the junction unmatched. Germline CDR1 MNHEY, CDR2 SVGAGI. The length of the CDR3 is 15 residues.